This T cell receptor beta chain came from a study of shared clonotypes between healthy human individuals. The trim removed 4 bases at V and 4 bases at J, leaving 5 bases unmatched. Germline values: CDR1 SGHTA, CDR2 FQGNSA. This CDR3 comprises 15 residues. Only in-frame clones appear in the TCRdb table, and some are missing; sequencing was by immunoSEQ multiplex PCR. The table has 1.6 million or so clones, over 95% seen once. The TCR was taken from a man aged 25 to 40 in good health. The chain joins TRBV7-2 to TRBJ2-7, with 12 nucleotides matching TRBD2. Sequencing input: naive CD4+ T cells sorted from blood. As to subset: CD45RA+ positively selected. DNA for the CDR3: TGTGCCAGCAGCTCCCTGACTAGCGGGAGTTACGAGCAGTACTTC. It is translated as CASSSLTSGSYEQYF.